The next 25 T cell receptor beta chains were all read from a single sample in a study of CD8 T cells in Susac syndrome (dated by TCRdb to the late 2010s). Libraries were built with the immunoSEQ multiplex PCR assay. RNA was extracted with the RNeasy kit and about 0.5 to 1 ug was reverse transcribed using random hexamers. TCRdb's own reprocessing of the public reads used fastp at Q25 and MiXCR and kept productive beta chains. Merged by CDR3 protein, the rows form single entries marked with the most common genes and DNA. The sample table contains about 240,000 distinct CDR3 sequences; only one count was recorded for almost 97% of them. The top ten clonotypes cover approximately 0.094% of the sample. The sequenced sample was CD4+ T cells from PBMCs. The source of these receptors is a human donor with Susac syndrome.

This clonotype has just one count. The rearrangement uses TRBV20-1 and TRBJ2-1; D not resolved. V was shortened by 6 bases and J by 4 bases, with 13 bases between the two germline ends. CDR3 length: 13 residues. The germline CDR1 and CDR2 sequences are DFQATT and SNEGSKA (reference sequence). CDR3 sequence reads: CSAPSTLYNEQFF. In nucleotides, the CDR3 is TGCAGTGCCCCTTCGACACTGTACAATGAGCAGTTCTTC.

The chain employs TRBV3-1 and TRBJ1-1; 7 bases line up with TRBD1. CDR3 length equals 13 residues. V lost 10 bases to trimming and J lost 2 bases; unmatched junction nucleotides: 7. Germline CDR1 LGHDT, CDR2 YNNKEL (reference sequence). The CDR3 reads CATSGQTNTEAFF. CDR3 nucleotides: TGTGCCACCTCGGGACAGACCAACACTGAAGCTTTCTTT.

The genes are TRBV14 and TRBJ1-2; TRBD1 agrees at 11 bases. CDR3 length equals 15 residues. V lost 5 bases and J lost 4; bases outside the gene matches: 6. Germline V gives CDR1 SGHDN, CDR2 FVKESK. The CDR3 sequence is CASSARDRGTYGYTF. The CDR3 region has the DNA TGTGCCAGCAGCGCCCGGGACAGGGGGACCTATGGCTACACCTTC.

This chain uses TRBV20-1 with TRBJ2-2, with TRBD1 identical over 10 bases. V was clipped by 5 bases and J by 6 bases; unmatched bases: 9. The CDR3 totals 15 residues. Germline V gene sequence: CDR1 DFQATT, CDR2 SNEGSKA (reference sequence). The CDR3: CSAFPGQGNSGELFF. The CDR3 nucleotides are TGCAGTGCTTTTCCGGGACAGGGGAATTCCGGGGAGCTGTTTTTT.

This rearrangement joins TRBV29-1 to TRBJ1-5; unclear D gene. The V gene's germline CDR1 is SQVTM and CDR2 ANQGSEA. V was pared by 6 bases and J by 0 bases, with 9 bases between. The CDR3 runs to 13 residues. The CDR3 DNA reads TGCAGCGTCAGATTCCATAGCAATCAGCCCCAGCATTTT. Protein sequence: CSVRFHSNQPQHF. Complete variable domain (other parts from reference TRBV29-1 and TRBJ1-5): SAVISQKPSRDICQRGTSLTIQCQVDSQVTMMFWYRQQPGQSLTLIATANQGSEATYESGFVIDKFPISRPNLTFSTLTVSNMSPEDSSIYLCSVRFHSNQPQHFGDGTRLSIL.

Only one count was recorded for this clonotype. The chain recombines TRBV20-1 with TRBJ2-3, with 7 bases lining up with TRBD1. The V gene's germline CDR1 is DFQATT and CDR2 SNEGSKA (reference sequence). The CDR3 totals 15 residues. V lost 5 bases, J lost 4 bases, and 12 bases stayed unmatched. CDR3 amino acids: CSARIGGLGADTQYF. Here the CDR3 DNA reads TGCAGTGCTCGCATAGGGGGCCTGGGGGCAGATACGCAGTATTTT.

This chain connects TRBV20-1 to TRBJ1-5; possibly TRBD1 for D (5 bases). The CDR3 is made up of 15 amino acids. The germline CDR1 and CDR2 sequences are DFQATT and SNEGSKA (reference sequence). Trimming cost V 3 bases and J 4 bases, with 16 bases left between them. CDR3 in amino acids: CSASLGGADNQPQHF. CDR3 sequence (DNA): TGCAGTGCTAGTCTGGGAGGGGCTGATAATCAGCCCCAGCATTTT.

The V and J genes are TRBV20-1 and TRBJ1-2; weak D call: TRBD1 (5 bases). Germline V CDR1 and CDR2: DFQATT, SNEGSKA (reference sequence). The CDR3 extends over 12 amino acids. V was pared by 3 bases and J by 6 bases, with 11 bases between. The DNA for the CDR3 is TGCAGTGCTAGTTGGGGGTCGAATGGCTACACCTTC. This codes for CSASWGSNGYTF.

This clonotype was observed a single time. The J gene is TRBJ2-3, the V gene TRBV7-9; the D is unclear. The germline CDR1 and CDR2 sequences are SEHNR and FQNEAQ (reference sequence). The CDR3 runs to 14 residues. V lost 3 bases, J lost 0 bases, and 7 bases lay in between. The CDR3 nucleotides are TGTGCCAGCAGCTTCATGACTAGCACAGATACGCAGTATTTT. Translated, it gives CASSFMTSTDTQYF.

This clonotype appeared a few times. The chain links TRBV11-2 to TRBJ2-3; D is tentatively TRBD1 or TRBD2 (5 bases each). The V end was cut by 8 bases, the J end by 4 bases, with 13 bases between. The CDR3 is 13 residues long. Germline CDR1 and CDR2: SGHAT and FQNNGV. The CDR3 here is CASSPGGADTQYF. As DNA, the CDR3 is TGTGCCAGCTCCCCTGGGGGTGCAGATACGCAGTATTTT.

The V and J genes are TRBV6-5 and TRBJ2-2; D remains unclear. This CDR3 spans 19 amino acids. With 2 bases removed from V and 0 bases from J, the gap between germline ends came to 19 bases. Germline V gene data show CDR1 as MNHEY and CDR2 as SVGAGI. The CDR3 is CASSYPIDPADANTGELFF. The CDR3 DNA is TGTGCCAGCAGTTACCCTATCGACCCGGCAGACGCGAACACCGGGGAGCTGTTTTTT.

The chain employs TRBV5-1 and TRBJ2-7; D ambiguous. V gave up 2 bases and J gave up 1 base, with 10 bases separating them. This CDR3 comprises 14 residues. CDR1 and CDR2 (germline): SGHRS, YFSETQ. The DNA for the CDR3 is TGCGCCAGCAGCTTCGATCCGGGTTCCTACGAGCAGTACTTC. It translates to CASSFDPGSYEQYF.

The rearrangement joins TRBV30 to TRBJ2-5; no definite D call. The CDR3 runs 13 residues. The germline V and J ends were trimmed by 4 bases and 5 bases, with 14 bases remaining between them. CDR1 is GTSNPN and CDR2 is SVGIG in the germline V gene (reference sequence). In nucleotides, the CDR3 is TGTGCCTGGACCGTATTACTCCGGGAGACCCAGTACTTC. Translating it yields CAWTVLLRETQYF.

This chain uses TRBV5-1 with TRBJ2-1; D may match TRBD1 or TRBD2 (6 bases each). The V gene lost 2 bases and the J gene lost 1 base, with 13 bases spanning the gap. The CDR3 consists of 16 residues. Germline lookup yields CDR1 SGHRS and CDR2 YFSETQ. The CDR3, as DNA: TGCGCCAGCAGCTTCCGGGAGACAGGATCCTACAATGAGCAGTTCTTC. Residues: CASSFRETGSYNEQFF.

The DNA of the CDR3 is TGTGCCACCGACAGGGACTATGACTATGGCTACACCTTC. Translated, it gives CATDRDYDYGYTF. The rearrangement uses TRBV2 and TRBJ1-2; 7 bases line up with TRBD1. After removal of 10 bases from V and 3 bases from J, the junction contained 8 bases not matched to a gene. The CDR3 consists of 13 residues. Germline V gives CDR1 SNHLY, CDR2 FYNNEI.

This clonotype has a single count. The chain is built from TRBV20-1 and TRBJ2-3; D gene unclear. V was trimmed by 6 bases and J by 2 bases, leaving 6 bases between them. The germline CDR1 and CDR2 sequences are DFQATT and SNEGSKA (reference sequence). The length of the CDR3 is 11 residues. CDR3 in amino acids: CSATVTDTQYF. DNA for the CDR3: TGCAGTGCCACAGTCACAGATACGCAGTATTTT.

The table lists this clonotype with a count of one. The chain couples TRBV19 to TRBJ1-5; D gene ambiguous. Per the germline V gene, CDR1 is LNHDA and CDR2 is SQIVND (reference sequence). V shed 5 bases and J shed 5 bases, with 13 bases lying between them. This CDR3 has 14 amino acids. As DNA, the CDR3 is TGTGCCAGTAGTCTGGGTATAATGTATCAGCCCCAGCATTTT. This codes for CASSLGIMYQPQHF.

The V and J genes are TRBV30 and TRBJ2-1; 10 nucleotides align to TRBD2. Germline V gene sequence: CDR1 GTSNPN, CDR2 SVGIG (reference sequence). The CDR3 contains 14 residues. V dropped 7 bases and J dropped 3; count of bases not matched to a gene: 6. The chain's CDR3 is CAFVKREGYNEQFF. As DNA, the CDR3 is TGTGCCTTCGTTAAGCGGGAGGGCTACAATGAGCAGTTCTTC. The variable domain in full, with the rest retrieved from reference TRBV30 and TRBJ2-1, is SQTIHQWPATLVQPVGSPLSLECTVEGTSNPNLYWYRQAAGRGLQLLFYSVGIGQISSEVPQNLSASRPQDRQFILSSKKLLLSDSGFYLCAFVKREGYNEQFFGPGTRLTVL.

The V and J genes are TRBV6-5 and TRBJ1-5; D is unresolved. The V and J ends lost 2 bases and 6 bases respectively, with 14 bases between them. The CDR3 contains 15 residues. CDR1 and CDR2 (germline): MNHEY, SVGAGI. As DNA, the CDR3 is TGTGCCAGCAGTTACGCCGCGAGGGCAGGTCAGCCCCAGCATTTT. It encodes CASSYAARAGQPQHF.

This chain joins TRBV5-1 and TRBJ2-7; unclear D gene. Germline CDR1 and CDR2: SGHRS and YFSETQ. Deletions cut 4 bases from V and 5 bases from J, with 13 bases between. The CDR3 has 13 residues. This CDR3 is CASSTGPSDEQYF. CDR3 sequence (DNA): TGCGCCAGCAGCACTGGACCGTCCGACGAGCAGTACTTC.

V gene TRBV11-2 combines with J gene TRBJ2-4; 9 positions match TRBD1. The V segment lost 5 bases and the J segment 1 base; nucleotides outside the gene matches: 3. The CDR3 has 15 residues. Germline CDR1 reads SGHAT; CDR2 reads FQNNGV. The CDR3 sequence is CASSLGTGAKNIQYF. The CDR3 nucleotides are TGTGCCAGCAGCCTCGGGACAGGGGCCAAAAACATTCAGTACTTC. Full variable domain (remainder filled in from reference TRBV11-2 and TRBJ2-4): EAGVAQSPRYKIIEKRQSVAFWCNPISGHATLYWYQQILGQGPKLLIQFQNNGVVDDSQLPKDRFSAERLKGVDSTLKIQPAKLEDSAVYLCASSLGTGAKNIQYFGAGTRLSVL.

The chain carries TRBV21-1 and TRBJ1-4; no DNA check was done on the table's D call, TRBD1. TRBV21-1 is described as a pseudogene. The CDR3 has 15 amino acids. The chain's CDR3 is CASSNWGQGYEKLFF. DNA for the CDR3: TGTGCCAGCAGCAATTGGGGACAGGGGTACGAAAAACTGTTTTTT.

For the CDR3, the DNA is TGCAGCGCAAATAGACAGGGGGCGATCGAGCAGTACTTC. This encodes CSANRQGAIEQYF. This chain connects TRBV29-1 to TRBJ2-7, with 10 bases matching TRBD1. The CDR3 is 13 amino acids. Germline trimming cut 7 bases from V and 6 bases from J; bases unmatched to any gene: 9. Germline CDR1 SQVTM, CDR2 ANQGSEA.

The CDR3 sequence is CATSGTSFFEQYF. Here the CDR3 DNA reads TGTGCCACCTCCGGGACCTCATTTTTCGAGCAGTACTTC. The rearrangement uses TRBV28 and TRBJ2-7; D tentatively fits TRBD1 or TRBD2 (5 bases each). The CDR3 contains 13 residues. Per germline, CDR1 MDHEN and CDR2 SYDVKM. The V end was cut by 10 bases, the J end by 6 bases, with 19 bases between.

V gene TRBV2 combines with J gene TRBJ2-7, with 9 bases fitting TRBD2. Germline V gives CDR1 SNHLY, CDR2 FYNNEI. V was clipped by 7 bases and J by 2 bases; unmatched bases: 12. The CDR3 consists of 16 residues. In nucleotides, the CDR3 is TGTGCCAGCACCCTAATAGCGGGAGCAACAACCTACGAGCAGTACTTC. Its translation is CASTLIAGATTYEQYF.